This TCR beta chain was documented in a study of beta chain features in type 1 diabetes. Findings and caveats of the study: TCRB CDR3s from Type 1 diabetes patients were moderately but significantly shorter in all four CD4+ subsets. The question left open here concerned HLA type influencing TCRB rearrangement.

As for this clone: The antigen is not known.

Expressed TCRB transcripts were sequenced, since all the RNA that had been isolated was reverse transcribed. The protocol was immunoSEQ multiplex PCR, while the TCRdb copy is restricted to in-frame clones and leaves out a portion. The sample has hundreds of thousands of clones; roughly 13% are singletons. Trimming took off 1 base at V and 0 bases at J, with 15 bases between the two ends. CDR3 length equals 16 residues. The germline CDR1 and CDR2 sequences are SQVTM and ANQGSEA. The specimen was naive CD4+ T cells from blood. This clonotype was sampled from a man aged 18-30 years with type 1 diabetes. The chain joins TRBV29-1 to TRBJ1-1, with D unclear. The DNA for the CDR3 is TGCAGCGTTGAAGGGCCGATGGGAACTATGAACACTGAAGCTTTCTTT. This sequence encodes CSVEGPMGTMNTEAFF.